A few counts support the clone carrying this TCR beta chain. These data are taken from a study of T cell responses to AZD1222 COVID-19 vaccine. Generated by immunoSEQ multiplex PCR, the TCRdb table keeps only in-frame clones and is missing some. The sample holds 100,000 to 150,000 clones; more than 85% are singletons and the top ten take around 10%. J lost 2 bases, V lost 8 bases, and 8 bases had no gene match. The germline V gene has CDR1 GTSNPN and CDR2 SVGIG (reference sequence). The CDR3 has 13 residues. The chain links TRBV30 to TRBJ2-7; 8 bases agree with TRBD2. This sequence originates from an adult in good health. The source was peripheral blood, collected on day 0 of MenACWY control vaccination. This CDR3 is CAGATSAAYEQYF. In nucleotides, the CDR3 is TGTGCCGGGGCGACTAGCGCGGCCTACGAGCAGTACTTC.